Included here is one TCR beta chain sequence, with context. The record originates from a study of sequential checkpoint blockade in melanoma. At the level of the study: Arm A got nivolumab then ipilimumab; arm B the reverse, 1:1. Maintenance nivolumab came after either treatment sequence.

Measured with immunoSEQ multiplex PCR; TCRdb has only the in-frame clones, and not every one. The sample consists of 35,000 to 40,000 clones, roughly 85% of them appearing once. The germline gives CDR1 LGHNA, CDR2 YNFKEQ. V lost 1 base to trimming and J lost 8 bases; unmatched junction nucleotides: 13. The CDR3 has 19 residues. Noted treatment: randomized to nivolumab then ipilimumab (arm A) or the reverse (arm B). No patient had prior DNA-damaging chemotherapy. PBMC sorting kept live CD3+CD8+ cells without CD19 or CD56. The clonotype comes from a human donor with melanoma. The sample in question was CD8+ T cells sorted from blood (inferred from file names), obtained from a patient given nivolumab and ipilimumab in sequence. The chain couples TRBV4-2 to TRBJ2-1, with 14 bases that match TRBD2. The CDR3 spells CASSQVPGLAGVRNYEQFF. Written as DNA, the CDR3 is TGTGCCAGCAGCCAAGTTCCGGGACTAGCGGGAGTTAGGAACTATGAGCAGTTCTTC.